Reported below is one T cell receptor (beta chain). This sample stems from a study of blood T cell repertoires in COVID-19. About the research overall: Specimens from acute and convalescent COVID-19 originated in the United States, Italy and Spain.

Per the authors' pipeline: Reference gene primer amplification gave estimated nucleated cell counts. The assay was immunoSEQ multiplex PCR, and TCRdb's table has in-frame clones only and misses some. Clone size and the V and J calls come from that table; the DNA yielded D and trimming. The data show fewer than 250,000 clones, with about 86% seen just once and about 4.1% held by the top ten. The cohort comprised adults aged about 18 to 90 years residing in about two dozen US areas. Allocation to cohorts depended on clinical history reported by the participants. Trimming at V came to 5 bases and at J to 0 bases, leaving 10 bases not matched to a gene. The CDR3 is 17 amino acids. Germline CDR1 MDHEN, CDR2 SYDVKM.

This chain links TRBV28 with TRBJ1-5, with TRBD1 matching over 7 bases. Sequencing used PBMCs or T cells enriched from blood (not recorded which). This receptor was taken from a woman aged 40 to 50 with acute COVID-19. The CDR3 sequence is CASSRSLQGYSNQPQHF. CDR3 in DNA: TGTGCCAGCAGTCGTTCTTTACAGGGGTATAGCAATCAGCCCCAGCATTTT.